This TCR beta chain was recovered during a study of vaccination and CD4 T cells after COVID-19 (dated by TCRdb to between 2021 and 2024). About the investigation overall: Convalescent patients had a positive SARS-CoV-2 result on nasal swab PCR, and of these patients, nine had mild disease and one had severe disease. As controls, cultures received a CEFX viral epitope pool (the positive control), an HIV-1 Nef peptide pool (the negative control), or no peptide at all. Each participant got two doses of either the Pfizer-BioNTech BNT162b2 vaccine (n=8) or the Moderna mRNA-1273 vaccine (n=2). Overlapping spike peptide pools from SARS-CoV-2 and from the common cold coronaviruses HCoV-NL63, HCoV-OC43 and HCoV-229E were used as culture stimuli. The convalescent cohort included six males and four females, with two Hispanic individuals, seven Caucasians, two Asians and one multiracial person. Post-COVID blood samples from convalescent patients were collected a median of around 110 days after diagnosis, with a range of 35 to 161 days. Post-vaccine blood samples were taken a median of around 68 days after the second vaccine dose, with a range of roughly 13 to 250 days. In about 11 COVID-19 convalescent patients and 4 infection-naive healthy vaccine recipients, the spike-specific CD4+ TCR repertoire before mRNA vaccination was compared with the repertoire after mRNA vaccination. For three convalescent patients, samples were collected at an early post-vaccination timepoint (day 14) as well as at a late post-vaccination timepoint (days 161 to 241). Points the paper makes about the study in general: Among convalescent patients, a median about 90% of the SARS-CoV-2-reactive clones seen after vaccination appeared only after vaccination, which suggests priming specific to the vaccine. Although the median number of SARS-CoV-2-reactive clonotypes went up from roughly 20 after infection to 30 to 45 after vaccination, the increase was not significant. Only a relatively small number of convalescent patients were included in the study, and early timepoints following natural infection were not analyzed. In convalescent patients, nearly all vaccine-specific clones (304 of 307) were found to be mono-reactive for SARS-CoV-2 spike rather than cross-reactive with common cold coronaviruses.

Concerning this clonotype: What antigen it recognizes has not been identified. No much larger clone is present one base from it, and per-base qualities are unavailable.

Based on the germline V gene, the CDR1 and CDR2 sequences are MDHEN and SYDVKM. Including the terminal cysteine and phenylalanine, the CDR3 comprises 13 residues. Only CDR3 DNA remains: 39 bases, in frame from the first base. V is reduced by 2 bases and J by 7 bases, leaving a spacing of 8 bases between them. This sample's time point label indicates: late sampling 161 to 241 days after vaccination in a few convalescent patients. The treatment or condition tag for this specimen amounts to: roughly 10-day PBMC culture with coronavirus spike peptide pools or control peptides (ViraFEST assay). The ViraFEST assay was used in the study, in which antigen-specific T cells were expanded with peptide pools and expanded clonotypes were subsequently identified by TCR sequencing. Positive SARS-CoV-2 PCR tests in the convalescent patients dated from March to December 2020, before Alpha, Beta and Delta variants emerged in the United States. PBMCs were cultured at a few million per well in IMDM supplemented with approximately 5.4% human AB serum and about 9.5 IU/ml IL-2, with roughly 10 ug/ml peptide pools added. Half of the culture medium was replaced with fresh IL-2-containing medium on days 3 and 7. After approximately 11 days of culture, CD4+ T cells were isolated by negative selection with the EasySep CD4+ T cell isolation kit. PBMCs were separated from whole blood using Ficoll-Paque Plus gradient centrifugation and then either used fresh or cryopreserved at -140C. Culture conditions were generally each tested in triplicate wells.

Library prep was done by PCR. DNA from cultured CD4+ T cells underwent TCR sequencing with the Oncomine TCR Beta short-read assay at the Johns Hopkins FTIC core. The QIAamp micro DNA kit was used to extract genomic DNA from the cultured CD4+ T cells. Oncomine TCR Beta libraries made from cultured CD4+ T cells were pooled using unique dual indexes and sequenced on an Illumina iSeq 100. The original pipeline was this. Non-productive sequences were removed, and CDR3s not starting with C, not ending with F or W, or shorter than 7 amino acids were discarded. Antigen-specific clonotypes were identified with the MANAFEST web application by comparing peptide-stimulated wells with reference and other culture wells. An FDR below 0.05, an odds ratio above 5, and a productive frequency above 0.1% in at least two of three replicate wells were required for clones to be considered positive. Clonotypes that were significantly expanded in both SARS-CoV-2 spike wells and at least one common cold coronavirus spike condition were defined as cross-reactive. Using R version 3.6.1, CDR3 homology was evaluated through Levenshtein distances (stringdist) along with unrooted phylogenetic trees (ape). Clones were called with MiXCR by TCRdb after fastp trimmed the public reads at Q25, and only in-frame beta chains were retained. Rows with a matching CDR3 protein are joined into one entry that keeps the most common DNA and genes. The V and J calls were not made by the authors but by TCRdb's processing. For this sample there are 20,000 to 25,000 distinct CDR3 sequences; about 35% appear just once. The ten largest account for approximately 9% of the sample.

The input for sequencing was CD4+ T cells from blood, cultured in vitro, taken about 7 months after SARS-CoV-2 vaccination. The clonotype was recovered from a human donor who had recovered from COVID-19. The rearrangement joined TRBV28 to TRBJ2-2, with the D gene not confidently named. The DNA sequence is as follows: TGTGCCAGCAGTTTAGGGGTGCACGGGGAGCTGTTTTTT. It translates as CASSLGVHGELFF. The reference TRBV28 and TRBJ2-2 proteins fill in what lies around the CDR3, so the full variable domain reads DVKVTQSSRYLVKRTGEKVFLECVQDMDHENMFWYRQDPGLGLRLIYFSYDVKMKEKGDIPEGYSVSREKKERFSLILESASTNQTSMYLCASSLGVHGELFFGEGSRLTVL.